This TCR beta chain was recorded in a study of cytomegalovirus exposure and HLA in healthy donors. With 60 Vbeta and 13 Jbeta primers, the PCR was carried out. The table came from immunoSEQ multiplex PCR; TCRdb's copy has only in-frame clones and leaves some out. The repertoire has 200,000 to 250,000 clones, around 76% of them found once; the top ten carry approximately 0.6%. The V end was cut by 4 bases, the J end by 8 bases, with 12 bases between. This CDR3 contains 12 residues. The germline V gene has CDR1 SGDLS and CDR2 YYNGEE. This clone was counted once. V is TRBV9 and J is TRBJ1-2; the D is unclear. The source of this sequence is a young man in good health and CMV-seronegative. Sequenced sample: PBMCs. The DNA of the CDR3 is TGTGCCAGCAGCTCACGAACAGAAGGCTACACCTTC. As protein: CASSSRTEGYTF.